Sequencing of this T cell receptor beta chain was carried out in a study of T-cell reconstitution after alpha-beta-depleted transplantation in children. Unique molecular identifiers were incorporated when the TCRbeta library was constructed. MiXCR was run by TCRdb on the PCR reads, yielding one entry per CDR3 protein. The table lists some 490,000 distinct CDR3 sequences, 9.5% to 15% of them singletons, with about 5% in the top ten. In this sample, this clonotype turned up many times. The CDR3 consists of 15 residues. Germline CDR1 reads SGHRS; CDR2 reads YFSETQ. Trimming pared 9 bases from V and 0 bases from J, leaving 19 bases between.

The sequence was collected from a human donor who donated a stem cell graft to a child with combined immunodeficiency. This rearrangement joins TRBV5-1 to TRBJ2-7; TRBD1 is a possible D gene (6 bases). This specimen consisted of PBMCs from the stem cell graft donor, obtained from the stem cell graft. The CDR3 is CATLLVQGPSYEQYF. Here the CDR3 DNA reads TGCGCCACCCTATTGGTACAGGGACCCTCCTACGAGCAGTACTTC.